The 29 T cell receptor beta chains below all came from one sample that was sequenced in a study of T cell changes during pregnancy in multiple sclerosis. Method: immunoSEQ multiplex PCR; TCRdb's copy keeps in-frame clones and lacks some. The data show around 51,000 clones, around 93% seen once. The material sequenced was peripheral blood, taken in the second trimester of pregnancy. The receptors were sampled from a female donor with multiple sclerosis, enrolled in a pregnancy study.

CDR3 DNA: TGTGCCAGCAGTTCCTTGGGACTAACGTCGAATGAGCAGTTCTTC. It codes for CASSSLGLTSNEQFF. The rearrangement uses TRBV7-2 and TRBJ2-1; 7 bases are a match to TRBD2. This CDR3 has 15 residues. Trimming cost V 6 bases and J 7 bases; bases outside gene matches: 12. The V gene's germline CDR1 is SGHTA and CDR2 FQGNSA.

This clone was detected a few times. This chain joins TRBV23-1 and TRBJ1-1; TRBD1 might be the D (6 bases). TRBV23-1 is classed as an ORF, of uncertain function. This CDR3 comprises 13 residues. Trimming removed 11 bases at V and 5 bases at J, with 18 bases between. CDR3 nucleotides: TGCGCCGACGGCGGGGGCGCGTGGACTGAAGCTTTCTTT. Translated, it gives CADGGGAWTEAFF.

The rearrangement uses TRBV9 and TRBJ2-1; possibly TRBD2 for D (6 bases). The germline V and J ends were trimmed by 6 bases and 1 base, with 14 bases remaining between them. The CDR3 contains 15 residues. Germline V gives CDR1 SGDLS, CDR2 YYNGEE. The CDR3: CASTQAGSSYNEQFF. Written as DNA, the CDR3 is TGTGCCAGCACCCAAGCCGGGAGTTCCTACAATGAGCAGTTCTTC.

The chain is built from TRBV9 and TRBJ1-2, with a tentative D call TRBD1 (6 bases). V lost 3 bases, J lost 0 bases, and 9 bases lay in between. The CDR3 runs 14 residues. The germline gives CDR1 SGDLS, CDR2 YYNGEE. The CDR3 spells CASSATGSNYGYTF. CDR3 in DNA: TGTGCCAGCAGCGCGACAGGCTCTAACTATGGCTACACCTTC.

The chain carries TRBV2 and TRBJ2-5, with D maybe TRBD1 (6 bases). The V and J ends lost 10 bases and 5 bases respectively, with 17 bases between them. The CDR3 sequence is 13 residues long. CDR1 is SNHLY, CDR2 FYNNEI, per germline. As DNA, the CDR3 is TGTGCCATCCTACAGGGCCGTGGTGAGACCCAGTACTTC. This sequence encodes CAILQGRGETQYF.

The chain uses TRBV5-4 and TRBJ1-2, with TRBD1 identical over 10 bases. CDR3 length equals 16 residues. The trim removed 3 bases at V and 0 bases at J, leaving 5 bases unmatched. Germline CDR1 reads SGHNT; CDR2 reads YYREEE (reference sequence). CDR3 bases: TGTGCCAGCAGCTCCATCGGGACAGGGGCTAACTATGGCTACACCTTC. Translation: CASSSIGTGANYGYTF.

Only one count was recorded for this clone. This chain connects TRBV4-1 to TRBJ1-2; tentatively, D is TRBD1 (5 bases). There are 15 residues in the CDR3. The ends were cut back, 3 bases at V and 0 bases at J, with 11 bases in the middle. Germline CDR1 reads MGHRA; CDR2 reads YSYEKL. The CDR3 loop reads CASSQESGTNYGYTF. The CDR3 DNA sequence: TGCGCCAGCAGCCAGGAGTCAGGGACTAACTATGGCTACACCTTC.

The chain uses TRBV14 and TRBJ2-2, with D unclear. Germline V CDR1 and CDR2: SGHDN, FVKESK. CDR3 length equals 15 residues. Trimming took off 7 bases at V and 5 bases at J, with 17 bases between the two ends. CDR3 sequence (DNA): TGTGCCAGCACCCTGACTGACGCTAAGACCGGGGAGCTGTTTTTT. Its translation: CASTLTDAKTGELFF.

A word on this clone: One end of the junction fails to match germline, which may point to a read error. The genes are TRBV18 and TRBJ1-1; 8 positions agree with TRBD1. The CDR3 runs 13 residues. Germline V CDR1 and CDR2: KGHSH, LQKENI. The CDR3 nucleotides read TGTGCCAGCTCACCCGCCCAGGGGGCTGAGGCTTTCTTT. This sequence encodes CASSPAQGAEAFF.

DNA for the CDR3: TGCGCCAGCAGAGAAACGGGACACTACTACGAGCAGTACTTC. It specifies CASRETGHYYEQYF. The rearrangement uses TRBV10-1 and TRBJ2-7, with D perhaps matching TRBD1 (6 bases). With 6 bases removed from V and 3 bases from J, the gap between germline ends came to 15 bases. Germline CDR1 and CDR2: WNHNN and SYGVQD (reference sequence). The CDR3 totals 14 residues.

The chain couples TRBV9 to TRBJ2-1, with a weak D call TRBD1 (6 bases). V was clipped by 0 bases and J by 4 bases, with 8 bases between them. The CDR3 contains 14 residues. Per germline, CDR1 SGDLS and CDR2 YYNGEE. This CDR3 is CASSVAQGYNEQFF. The DNA of the CDR3 is TGTGCCAGCAGCGTAGCCCAGGGGTACAATGAGCAGTTCTTC.

The chain carries TRBV20-1 and TRBJ1-3, with D unclear. Trimming removed 8 bases from V and 0 bases from J, with 5 bases in between. The CDR3 is 11 residues long. The germline gives CDR1 DFQATT, CDR2 SNEGSKA (reference sequence). CDR3 in amino acids: CSSLSGNTIYF. CDR3 coding DNA: TGCAGTTCCCTCTCTGGAAACACCATATATTTT.

This clone was recorded once. The chain links TRBV13 to TRBJ2-7; possible D gene TRBD1, 6 bases. The CDR3 extends over 14 amino acids. Germline assignment: CDR1 PRHDT and CDR2 FYEKMQ (reference sequence). With 4 bases removed from V and 3 bases from J, the gap between germline ends came to 13 bases. CDR3 nucleotide sequence: TGTGCCAGCAGCTCTACAGGGTTCCTCTACGAGCAGTACTTC. Protein sequence: CASSSTGFLYEQYF. Combining the CDR3 with reference TRBV13 and TRBJ2-7 gives the whole variable domain AAGVIQSPRHLIKEKRETATLKCYPIPRHDTVYWYQQGPGQDPQFLISFYEKMQSDKGSIPDRFSAQQFSDYHSELNMSSLELGDSALYFCASSSTGFLYEQYFGPGTRLTVT.

The chain links TRBV6-6 to TRBJ2-1; 11 nucleotides match TRBD2. Looked up from germline, CDR1 is MNHNY and CDR2 is SVGAGI (reference sequence). Trimming cost V 7 bases and J 9 bases; bases outside gene matches: 14. The CDR3 runs to 16 residues. The CDR3 nucleotides read TGTGCCAGCATTCTGAAAACCGGGACTAGCGGCACTGAGCAGTTCTTC. Amino acids: CASILKTGTSGTEQFF.

The chain has TRBV5-1 and TRBJ2-1; TRBD2 aligns across 11 bases. This CDR3 has 17 amino acids. The trim removed 0 bases at V and 6 bases at J, leaving 8 bases unmatched. Looked up from germline, CDR1 is SGHRS and CDR2 is YFSETQ. The CDR3 region has the DNA TGCGCCAGCAGCTTGGAACTAGCGGGAGTTGGGGTCAATGAGCAGTTCTTC. It codes for CASSLELAGVGVNEQFF.

This clone is a singleton in its sample. V gene TRBV29-1 combines with J gene TRBJ2-1, with TRBD2 matching over 8 bases. Germline V gene sequence: CDR1 SQVTM, CDR2 ANQGSEA. The trim removed 6 bases at V and 5 bases at J, leaving 6 bases unmatched. The CDR3 is 13 amino acids. CDR3 sequence (DNA): TGCAGCGTAAAAACTAGCGGCAACAATGAGCAGTTCTTC. It is translated as CSVKTSGNNEQFF.

This chain uses TRBV7-2 with TRBJ2-7, with TRBD2 matching 8 bases. The CDR3 is made up of 15 amino acids. Trimming at V came to 4 bases and at J to 4 bases, leaving 9 bases not matched to a gene. Germline CDR1 SGHTA, CDR2 FQGNSA. The CDR3 DNA reads TGTGCCAGCAGCTCGTCGGGAGGGGTCGGGTACGAGCAGTACTTC. Its translation is CASSSSGGVGYEQYF.

The V call is TRBV27, the J call TRBJ2-3; TRBD1 agrees at 7 bases. Per germline, CDR1 MNHEY and CDR2 SMNVEV (reference sequence). CDR3 size: 15 residues. After removal of 6 bases from V and 2 bases from J, the junction contained 8 bases not matched to a gene. The CDR3 coding sequence is TGTGCCAGCAGCTATACGACAGGGATCACAGATACGCAGTATTTT. As protein: CASSYTTGITDTQYF.

This clone was found once. This chain uses TRBV6-1 with TRBJ1-3, with a possible D match to TRBD1 (5 bases). Germline loops: CDR1 MNHNS, CDR2 SASEGT. The CDR3 has 16 amino acids. V lost 4 bases, J lost 0 bases, and 13 bases lay in between. The chain's CDR3 is CASSADSNFSGNTIYF. The CDR3 nucleotides read TGTGCCAGCAGTGCCGACAGCAACTTCTCTGGAAACACCATATATTTT.

The chain carries TRBV7-3 and TRBJ2-7, with D unresolved. The CDR3 consists of 13 residues. The germline gives CDR1 SGHTA, CDR2 FQGTGA. V lost 5 bases and J lost 9, with 17 bases in between. The CDR3 coding sequence is TGTGCCAGCAGCGCGAGCCCCGGCGGCGCGCAGTACTTC. Translated: CASSASPGGAQYF.

This clone was observed once. V usage is TRBV5-1 and J usage is TRBJ2-1; maybe TRBD1 (6 bases). Germline lookup yields CDR1 SGHRS and CDR2 YFSETQ. CDR3 size: 15 residues. Deletions cut 7 bases from V and 3 bases from J, with 17 bases between. The CDR3: CASCLEGVNYNEQFF. The CDR3 DNA sequence: TGCGCCAGCTGCCTTGAGGGGGTGAACTACAATGAGCAGTTCTTC.

The CDR3 sequence is CASNDRVGEKLFF. The CDR3 bases are TGTGCCAGCAACGACAGGGTTGGCGAAAAACTGTTTTTT. This chain uses TRBV14 with TRBJ1-4, with 7 positions matching TRBD1. With V trimmed by 7 bases and J by 8 bases, 7 bases remained unmatched. From germline, CDR1 is SGHDN and CDR2 FVKESK. The CDR3 is made up of 13 amino acids.

The chain employs TRBV27 and TRBJ1-1, with D possibly matching TRBD1 (6 bases). Germline values: CDR1 MNHEY, CDR2 SMNVEV (reference sequence). The CDR3 loop spans 15 amino acids. V was shortened by 3 bases and J by 1 base, with 12 bases between the two germline ends. The CDR3 region is CASSFRGGRNTEAFF. DNA of the CDR3: TGTGCCAGCAGTTTCAGGGGAGGGCGGAACACTGAAGCTTTCTTT.

The chain links TRBV2 to TRBJ2-7; 7 bases line up with TRBD1. The length of the CDR3 is 15 residues. CDR1 and CDR2 (germline): SNHLY, FYNNEI. The trim removed 6 bases at V and 0 bases at J, leaving 8 bases unmatched. For the CDR3, the DNA is TGTGCCAGCAGGGATCAACAGGGGTTCTCCTACGAGCAGTACTTC. Encoded protein: CASRDQQGFSYEQYF.

The chain carries TRBV19 and TRBJ2-5, with 13 positions matching TRBD2. Germline-derived CDR1 and CDR2 are LNHDA and SQIVND (reference sequence). The V segment lost 9 bases and the J segment 5 bases; nucleotides outside the gene matches: 9. This CDR3 is 15 amino acids long. Here the CDR3 reads CASRPLAGGRETQYF. The CDR3 DNA follows: TGTGCCAGCAGACCACTAGCGGGAGGGCGTGAGACCCAGTACTTC. Variable domain in full (rest from reference TRBV19 and TRBJ2-5): DGGITQSPKYLFRKEGQNVTLSCEQNLNHDAMYWYRQDPGQGLRLIYYSQIVNDFQKGDIAEGYSVSREKKESFPLTVTSAQKNPTAFYLCASRPLAGGRETQYFGPGTRLLVL.

This chain uses TRBV5-1 with TRBJ2-5, with a weak D call TRBD1 (6 bases). Trimming took off 1 base at V and 7 bases at J, with 14 bases between the two ends. Germline-derived CDR1 and CDR2 are SGHRS and YFSETQ. The CDR3 covers 14 residues. The DNA of the CDR3 is TGCGCCAGCAGCTTGCGGACAGCCGATCGGACCCAGTACTTC. This encodes CASSLRTADRTQYF.

The J gene is TRBJ2-5, the V gene TRBV29-1, with D possibly being TRBD2 (6 bases). Germline V lookup: CDR1 SQVTM, CDR2 ANQGSEA. The V end lost 6 bases, the J end lost 1 base, and 18 bases lay between the germline ends. The CDR3 covers 15 residues. The CDR3 region has the DNA TGCAGCGTCCGATCCCGGCTAGCGAGCCAAGAGACCCAGTACTTC. Amino acid sequence: CSVRSRLASQETQYF.

The gene calls are TRBV7-8 and TRBJ2-5; 7 bases are a match to TRBD2. The CDR3 has 17 residues. Trimming removed 4 bases from V and 4 bases from J; junction bases left unmatched: 15. Germline CDR1 is SGHVS and CDR2 is FQNEAQ. This CDR3 reads CASSSSRSRELGETQYF. The CDR3 nucleotides read TGTGCCAGCAGCTCTTCCAGGTCGCGGGAGTTAGGAGAGACCCAGTACTTC.

This chain uses TRBV4-1 with TRBJ2-1; TRBD2 aligns across 9 bases. CDR3 length: 16 amino acids. Germline assignment: CDR1 MGHRA and CDR2 YSYEKL. Trimming cost V 2 bases and J 10 bases; bases outside gene matches: 12. The CDR3 sequence: CASSQSAGGPGREQFF. CDR3 coding DNA: TGCGCCAGCAGCCAATCTGCGGGAGGGCCCGGGAGGGAGCAGTTCTTC.